This T cell receptor (beta chain) appears in the sequencing data of a study of T-cell reconstitution after alpha-beta-depleted transplantation in children. This clonotype was observed a handful of times. A TCRbeta library incorporating unique molecular identifiers was prepared. TCRdb called the PCR reads again in MiXCR, with one record for every CDR3 protein. The profile shows around 600,000 distinct CDR3 sequences, roughly 15% of them singletons. This CDR3 has 13 residues. Trimming removed 1 base from V and 5 bases from J, with 8 bases in between. From germline, CDR1 is SGHRS and CDR2 YFSETQ. The receptor comes from a human donor who donated a stem cell graft to a child with acute myeloid leukemia. The chain recombines TRBV5-1 with TRBJ2-3; D is undetermined. Sequences were derived from PBMCs from the stem cell graft donor, sampled from the stem cell graft. Here the CDR3 DNA reads TGCGCCAGCAGCTTGCCCCAGTTAGATACGCAGTATTTT. Encoded protein: CASSLPQLDTQYF.